The sequence of this TCR beta chain was determined in a study of blood T cell repertoires in COVID-19. Across the study: Among Cohort 3 donors, those recovered had two negative PCRs, clearance, or symptom resolution. PBMCs, B-cell-depleted T cells, or T cells were the source of the cDNA or gDNA that made up the material.

Generated by immunoSEQ multiplex PCR, the TCRdb table keeps only in-frame clones and is missing some. The repertoire holds roughly 150,000 clones, with about 80% as singletons. The cohort comprised adults aged roughly 18 to 95 years residing in approximately 25 US areas. Participants had their cohort set by participant-reported clinical history. Sequenced sample: PBMCs or T cells enriched from blood (not recorded which). The source is a man aged 50 or older in a cohort exposed to, infected with or recovered from COVID-19 (not recorded which).

The CDR3 is CATTSGRAGTGELFF. The CDR3 DNA reads as TGTGCCACCACATCCGGGAGGGCCGGGACCGGGGAGCTGTTTTTT. The genes are TRBV24-1 and TRBJ2-2, with TRBD2 identical over 8 bases. CDR1 is KGHDR and CDR2 is SFDVKD in the germline V gene. V was pared by 8 bases and J by 5 bases, with 9 bases of the junction left unmatched. This CDR3 spans 15 amino acids.